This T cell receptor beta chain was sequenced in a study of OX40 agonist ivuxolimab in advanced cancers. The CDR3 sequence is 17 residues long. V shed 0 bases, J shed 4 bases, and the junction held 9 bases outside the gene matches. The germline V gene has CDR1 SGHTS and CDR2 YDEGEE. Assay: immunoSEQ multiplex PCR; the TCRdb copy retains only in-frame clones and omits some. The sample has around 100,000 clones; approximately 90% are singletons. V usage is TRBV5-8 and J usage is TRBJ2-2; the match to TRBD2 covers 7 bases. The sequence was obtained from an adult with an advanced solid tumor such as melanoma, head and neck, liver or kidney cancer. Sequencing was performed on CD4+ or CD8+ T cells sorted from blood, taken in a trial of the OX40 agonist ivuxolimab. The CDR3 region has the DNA TGTGCCAGCAGCTTGGCCGCGGTAGCGGGTCCCACCGGGGAGCTGTTTTTT. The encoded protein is CASSLAAVAGPTGELFF.